This T cell receptor (beta chain) comes out of a study of T cells in Graves' hyperthyroidism and ophthalmopathy. The diagnoses drew upon clinical symptoms, serum thyroxine and TRAb, thyroid ultrasound and orbital computed tomography. From more than 9.5 ml of fresh peripheral blood, PBMCs were isolated. This CDR3 is built from 15 residues. Trimming removed 5 bases at V and 0 bases at J, with 14 bases between. Germline assignment: CDR1 SGHAT and CDR2 FQNNGV. RNA transcripts served as the template for amplifying TCR beta CDR3 regions. HTBI primers were employed in a first-round RT-PCR of the TCR CDR3. TCRdb used MiXCR to reprocess the multiplex PCR reads, holding one entry per CDR3 protein. This table holds hundreds of thousands of distinct CDR3 sequences, 15% to 19% found once.

This receptor was taken from a woman in her late teens or twenties with Graves' hyperthyroidism that later progressed to Graves' ophthalmopathy. Sample: blood. This chain links TRBV11-2 with TRBJ2-7; no definite D call. The CDR3 bases are TGTGCCAGCAGCCCTCGCATTAGGAGCTCCTACGAGCAGTACTTC. Encoded protein: CASSPRIRSSYEQYF.